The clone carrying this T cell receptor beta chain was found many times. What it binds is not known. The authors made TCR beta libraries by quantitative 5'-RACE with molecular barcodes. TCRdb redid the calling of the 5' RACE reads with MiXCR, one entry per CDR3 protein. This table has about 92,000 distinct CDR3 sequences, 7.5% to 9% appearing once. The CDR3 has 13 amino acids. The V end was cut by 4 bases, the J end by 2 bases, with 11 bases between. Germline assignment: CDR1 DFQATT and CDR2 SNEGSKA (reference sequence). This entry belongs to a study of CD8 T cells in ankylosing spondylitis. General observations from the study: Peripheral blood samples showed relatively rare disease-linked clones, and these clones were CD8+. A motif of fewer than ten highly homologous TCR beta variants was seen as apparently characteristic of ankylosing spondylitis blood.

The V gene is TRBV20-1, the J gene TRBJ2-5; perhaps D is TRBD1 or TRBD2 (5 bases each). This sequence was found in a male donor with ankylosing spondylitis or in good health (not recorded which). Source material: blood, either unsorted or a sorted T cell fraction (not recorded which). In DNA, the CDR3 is TGCAGTGCTACTTCCGGGGCACAAGAGACCCAGTACTTC. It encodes CSATSGAQETQYF.